Each of the 27 T cell receptor beta chains below was sequenced from the same sample in a study of regulatory T cells in long-lasting Graves disease. The time point was: persistent/refractory GD, antithyroid drugs over 5 years with positive TRAb. The TCR library was made from RNA that had been extracted from PBMCs in TRIzol. For TCR beta, libraries came from iRepertoire HTBI primers and Arm-PCR of CDR3 regions. A single record per CDR3 protein comes from TCRdb applying MiXCR to the multiplex PCR reads. The sample consists of about 660,000 distinct CDR3 sequences, approximately 29% of them appearing once. The specimen was peripheral blood mononuclear cells (PBMCs), collected when the disease was refractory, from a patient treated with antithyroid drugs. These receptors were collected from a female donor with Graves disease.

This sequence joins TRBV7-9 and TRBJ1-4; D not certain. Germline V gives CDR1 SEHNR, CDR2 FQNEAQ (reference sequence). CDR3 length: 18 amino acids. The ends were cut back, 2 bases at V and 7 bases at J, with 23 bases in the middle. CDR3 sequence reads: CASSLSWQFPVGSEKLFF. The DNA of the CDR3 is TGTGCCAGCAGCTTAAGCTGGCAGTTCCCCGTCGGTAGTGAAAAACTGTTTTTT.

This clonotype was counted a few times. This chain links TRBV11-2 with TRBJ2-7; TRBD1 matches 10 bases. In germline, CDR1 is SGHAT, CDR2 FQNNGV. V shed 1 base, J shed 3 bases, and the junction held 3 bases outside the gene matches. The CDR3 is made up of 15 amino acids. The CDR3 spells CASSLVGTGDYEQYF. CDR3 nucleotide sequence: TGTGCCAGCAGCTTAGTAGGGACAGGGGACTACGAGCAGTACTTC.

V usage is TRBV5-1 and J usage is TRBJ1-3; 7 bases are shared with TRBD1. The CDR3 consists of 15 residues. Trimming at V came to 4 bases and at J to 0 bases, leaving 4 bases not matched to a gene. Germline V gene lookup returns CDR1 SGHRS and CDR2 YFSETQ. Here the CDR3 reads CASSTDRDSGNTIYF. The CDR3 bases are TGCGCCAGCAGCACAGACAGGGACTCTGGAAACACCATATATTTT.

A few counts support this clonotype. The chain recombines TRBV5-5 with TRBJ1-4; 7 bases are shared with TRBD1. Germline values: CDR1 SGHKS, CDR2 YYEKEE (reference sequence). The CDR3 loop spans 13 amino acids. The V gene end was trimmed by 5 bases and the J gene end by 7 bases; junction bases not matched to a gene: 5. The CDR3: CASSHAGGEKLFF. The CDR3 region has the DNA TGTGCCAGCAGTCACGCAGGGGGTGAAAAACTGTTTTTT.

The genes are TRBV6-1 and TRBJ1-5, with TRBD1 identical over 8 bases. The CDR3 spans 15 residues. CDR1 and CDR2 from the germline V gene are MNHNS and SASEGT. V was clipped by 5 bases and J by 6 bases; unmatched bases: 9. In nucleotides, the CDR3 is TGTGCCAGCAGTATCGGACAGGGAGGGATTCAGCCCCAGCATTTT. Translation: CASSIGQGGIQPQHF.

This clonotype was found a few times. The chain links TRBV3-1 to TRBJ1-2, with D uncertain. The CDR3 runs 14 residues. Germline assignment: CDR1 LGHDT and CDR2 YNNKEL (reference sequence). The ends were cut back, 4 bases at V and 2 bases at J, with 11 bases in the middle. CDR3 protein: CASSPRVANYGYTF. The CDR3 nucleotides read TGTGCCAGCAGCCCAAGAGTAGCAAACTATGGCTACACCTTC.

The J gene is TRBJ2-5, the V gene TRBV7-7; no clear D gene. The length of the CDR3 is 12 residues. Per germline, CDR1 SSHAT and CDR2 FNYEAQ (reference sequence). The V gene lost 1 base and the J gene lost 5 bases, with 5 bases spanning the gap. Here the CDR3 reads CASSLDMETQYF. In DNA, the CDR3 is TGTGCCAGCAGCTTAGATATGGAGACCCAGTACTTC.

This clonotype has just a few counts. V is TRBV27 and J is TRBJ1-4; no clear D. V lost 0 bases and J lost 3, with 5 bases in between. The CDR3 runs 14 residues. Germline V gene data show CDR1 as MNHEY and CDR2 as SMNVEV (reference sequence). The CDR3 DNA is TGTGCCAGCAGTTTATCGGAGCCTAATGAAAAACTGTTTTTT. Its translation is CASSLSEPNEKLFF.

This clonotype was counted only a few times. The chain employs TRBV6-1 and TRBJ1-1; 7 bases are shared with TRBD1. The CDR3 consists of 15 residues. V gave up 8 bases and J gave up 0 bases; unmatched junction bases: 9. Germline V CDR1 and CDR2: MNHNS, SASEGT. Written as DNA, the CDR3 is TGTGCCAGCCGACGGGACAGAGCCTTGAACACTGAAGCTTTCTTT. Encoded protein: CASRRDRALNTEAFF.

This chain joins TRBV3-1 and TRBJ1-4; 7 nucleotides agree with TRBD1. V shed 8 bases, J shed 0 bases, and the junction held 3 bases outside the gene matches. Germline assignment: CDR1 LGHDT and CDR2 YNNKEL (reference sequence). The CDR3 sequence is 14 residues long. Here the CDR3 DNA reads TGTGCCAGCGGACAGGATACAACTAATGAAAAACTGTTTTTT. Translating gives CASGQDTTNEKLFF. The complete variable domain, with remaining parts taken from reference TRBV3-1 and TRBJ1-4, reads DTAVSQTPKYLVTQMGNDKSIKCEQNLGHDTMYWYKQDSKKFLKIMFSYNNKELIINETVPNRFSPKSPDKAHLNLHINSLELGDSAVYFCASGQDTTNEKLFFGSGTQLSVL.

V and J are TRBV5-1 and TRBJ1-4; possible D gene TRBD1, 6 bases. V lost 2 bases, J lost 5 bases, and 19 bases lay in between. CDR1 is SGHRS and CDR2 is YFSETQ in the germline V gene. The CDR3 covers 17 residues. DNA for the CDR3: TGCGCCAGCAGCTTAGGACAGCCGGGGTTCGAAAATGAAAAACTGTTTTTT. Translation gives CASSLGQPGFENEKLFF. The entire variable domain, with the rest obtained from reference TRBV5-1 and TRBJ1-4, is as follows: KAGVTQTPRYLIKTRGQQVTLSCSPISGHRSVSWYQQTPGQGLQFLFEYFSETQRNKGNFPGRFSGRQFSNSRSEMNVSTLELGDSALYLCASSLGQPGFENEKLFFGSGTQLSVL.

V and J are TRBV18 and TRBJ1-2; D remains unclear. With 2 bases removed from V and 8 bases from J, the gap between germline ends came to 15 bases. CDR3 length equals 14 residues. Germline V gives CDR1 KGHSH, CDR2 LQKENI. In DNA form, the CDR3 reads TGTGCCAGCTCACCAAGGCCCGAAGCGGGAGGCTACACCTTC. As protein: CASSPRPEAGGYTF.

This clonotype was seen a handful of times. The chain couples TRBV20-1 to TRBJ1-2, with D unclear. This CDR3 is built from 12 residues. Germline CDR1 reads DFQATT; CDR2 reads SNEGSKA (reference sequence). The ends were cut back, 7 bases at V and 0 bases at J, with 9 bases in the middle. The DNA of the CDR3 is TGCAGTGTCCCGCGCTCTAACTATGGCTACACCTTC. This codes for CSVPRSNYGYTF.

The chain employs TRBV19 and TRBJ1-2; D unclear. In germline, CDR1 is LNHDA, CDR2 SQIVND (reference sequence). V was pared by 7 bases and J by 0 bases, with 9 bases between. This CDR3 comprises 13 residues. CDR3 loop: CASKEQTNYGYTF. In DNA form, the CDR3 reads TGTGCCAGTAAGGAGCAAACTAACTATGGCTACACCTTC.

This clonotype was seen only a few times. The chain is built from TRBV29-1 and TRBJ1-4; D not certain. This CDR3 is built from 12 residues. CDR1 is SQVTM, CDR2 ANQGSEA, per germline. Trimming took off 3 bases at V and 5 bases at J, with 7 bases between the two ends. In nucleotides, the CDR3 is TGCAGCGTTGAGGGCCTGAATGAAAAACTGTTTTTT. Protein product: CSVEGLNEKLFF.

The CDR3 loop is CASGGGADSYEQYF. DNA of the CDR3: TGTGCCTCCGGAGGAGGGGCGGATTCCTACGAGCAGTACTTC. The chain recombines TRBV10-3 with TRBJ2-7; possibly TRBD2 for D (6 bases). The CDR3 runs to 14 residues. Germline CDR1 and CDR2: ENHRY and SYGVKD. Trimming took off 11 bases at V and 1 base at J, with 18 bases between the two ends.

The chain has TRBV18 and TRBJ1-5; TRBD1 is a possible D gene (5 bases). The CDR3 is made up of 15 amino acids. V lost 2 bases and J 5 bases, leaving 13 bases between the germline ends. Germline values: CDR1 KGHSH, CDR2 LQKENI. Here the CDR3 reads CASSPSGGGDQPQHF. The CDR3 DNA follows: TGTGCCAGCTCACCATCCGGGGGGGGTGATCAGCCCCAGCATTTT.

The rearrangement joins TRBV6-1 to TRBJ1-2; D uncertain. Trimming cost V 6 bases and J 2 bases, with 16 bases left between them. In germline, CDR1 is MNHNS, CDR2 SASEGT. This CDR3 has 15 amino acids. Written as DNA, the CDR3 is TGTGCCAGCAGCCCCCTCAGGCAGGTGAACTATGGCTACACCTTC. Its protein is CASSPLRQVNYGYTF.

This clonotype was detected only a few times. The J gene is TRBJ2-5, the V gene TRBV12-5, with a possible D match to TRBD2 (5 bases). The CDR3 runs 15 residues. CDR1 and CDR2 from the germline V gene are LGHNT and FRNRAP. Trimming took 2 bases from V and 5 from J, leaving 15 bases between them. The CDR3: CASGLPDSRRETQYF. Written as DNA, the CDR3 is TGTGCTAGTGGTTTGCCGGACTCCCGGCGGGAGACCCAGTACTTC. Complete variable domain (other parts from reference TRBV12-5 and TRBJ2-5): DARVTQTPRHKVTEMGQEVTMRCQPILGHNTVFWYRQTMMQGLELLAYFRNRAPLDDSGMPKDRFSAEMPDATLATLKIQPSEPRDSAVYFCASGLPDSRRETQYFGPGTRLLVL.

In this sample, this clonotype turned up a few times. This chain uses TRBV29-1 with TRBJ2-5; D uncertain. Germline V gives CDR1 SQVTM, CDR2 ANQGSEA. The CDR3 runs to 11 residues. The ends were cut back, 0 bases at V and 4 bases at J, with 3 bases in the middle. In DNA form, the CDR3 reads TGCAGCGTTGAAGATGGAGAGACCCAGTACTTC. It specifies CSVEDGETQYF.

This clonotype has ten or more counts. The chain couples TRBV12-3 or TRBV12-4 to TRBJ1-1, with a possible D match to TRBD1 (5 bases). This CDR3 spans 15 amino acids. V gave up 4 bases and J gave up 0 bases, with 12 bases separating them. CDR3 nucleotide sequence: TGTGCCAGCAGTTCCGGGACTTACATGAACACTGAAGCTTTCTTT. Translated, it gives CASSSGTYMNTEAFF.

This clonotype turned up a few times. V gene TRBV3-1 combines with J gene TRBJ1-2, with D perhaps TRBD1 (6 bases). CDR1 is LGHDT and CDR2 is YNNKEL in the germline V gene (reference sequence). This CDR3 is 17 amino acids long. With 9 bases removed from V and 2 bases from J, the gap between germline ends came to 25 bases. This CDR3 is CASHFGTPFLANYGYTF. The CDR3 bases are TGTGCCAGTCATTTCGGGACACCGTTCCTCGCAAACTATGGCTACACCTTC. The full variable domain, in which reference TRBV3-1 and TRBJ1-2 provide the parts outside the CDR3, is DTAVSQTPKYLVTQMGNDKSIKCEQNLGHDTMYWYKQDSKKFLKIMFSYNNKELIINETVPNRFSPKSPDKAHLNLHINSLELGDSAVYFCASHFGTPFLANYGYTFGSGTRLTVV.

This clonotype was seen a handful of times. This rearrangement joins TRBV5-1 to TRBJ1-1; TRBD1 is a possible D gene (6 bases). Deletions cut 1 base from V and 0 bases from J, with 19 bases between. The CDR3 length is 18 residues. Germline CDR1 is SGHRS and CDR2 is YFSETQ. The CDR3 coding sequence is TGCGCCAGCAGCTTGTTAAACAGCGTCAGGGGCATGAACACTGAAGCTTTCTTT. Its protein product is CASSLLNSVRGMNTEAFF.

This clonotype was counted between two and nine times. The CDR3 sequence is CASSVGQGEQPQHF. DNA for the CDR3: TGCGCCAGCAGCGTGGGACAGGGGGAGCAGCCCCAGCATTTT. The V and J genes are TRBV5-1 and TRBJ1-5, with TRBD1 matching over 11 bases. The germline gives CDR1 SGHRS, CDR2 YFSETQ. There are 14 residues in the CDR3. V lost 4 bases and J lost 7; bases outside the gene matches: 4.

CDR3 DNA sequence: TGTGCCAGCAGTTACTCGGGTGGGAGCGCTGGGCCCCAGCATTTT. This codes for CASSYSGGSAGPQHF. The chain employs TRBV6-5 and TRBJ1-5, with D unresolved. The germline V gene has CDR1 MNHEY and CDR2 SVGAGI. With 0 bases removed from V and 9 bases from J, the gap between germline ends came to 15 bases. This CDR3 comprises 15 residues.

This clonotype has a handful of counts. This rearrangement joins TRBV12-3 or TRBV12-4 to TRBJ1-5, with a possible D match to TRBD1 (6 bases). Trimming pared 3 bases from V and 7 bases from J, leaving 13 bases between. CDR3 size: 14 residues. The CDR3 DNA reads as TGTGCCAGCAGTTTCGGGCAGGGGCTGCAGCCCCAGCATTTT. This translates into CASSFGQGLQPQHF.

Only a few counts were recorded for this clonotype. The chain is built from TRBV6-2 or TRBV6-3 and TRBJ1-1; D not certain. Germline values: CDR1 MNHEY, CDR2 SVGEGT. Trimming cost V 4 bases and J 6 bases, with 12 bases left between them. The CDR3 length is 13 residues. The CDR3 DNA is TGTGCCAGCAGTTTGAACCCGAGTGCTGAAGCTTTCTTT. Its protein is CASSLNPSAEAFF.